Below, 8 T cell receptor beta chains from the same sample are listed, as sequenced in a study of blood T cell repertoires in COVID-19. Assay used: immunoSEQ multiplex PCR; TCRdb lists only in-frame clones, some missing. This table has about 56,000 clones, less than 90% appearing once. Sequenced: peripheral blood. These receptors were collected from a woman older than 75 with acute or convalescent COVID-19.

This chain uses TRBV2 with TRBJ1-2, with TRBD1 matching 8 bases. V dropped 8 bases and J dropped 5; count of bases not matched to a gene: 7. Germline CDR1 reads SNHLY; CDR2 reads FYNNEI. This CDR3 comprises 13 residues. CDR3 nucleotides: TGTGCCAGCCTAACGGACAGGGCGTATGGCTACACCTTC. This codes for CASLTDRAYGYTF.

CDR3 DNA: TGTGCCAGTAGTATAGACGGCAGGAGGGTGGGCTACACCTTC. This codes for CASSIDGRRVGYTF. The chain uses TRBV19 and TRBJ1-2; D is unclear. Per the germline V gene, CDR1 is LNHDA and CDR2 is SQIVND (reference sequence). This CDR3 has 14 amino acids. V was cut by 0 bases and J by 8 bases, with 13 bases left in between.

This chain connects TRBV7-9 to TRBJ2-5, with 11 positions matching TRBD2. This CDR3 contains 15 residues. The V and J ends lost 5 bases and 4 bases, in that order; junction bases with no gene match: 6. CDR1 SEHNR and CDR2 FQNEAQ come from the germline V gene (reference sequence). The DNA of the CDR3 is TGTGCCAGCAGCGTACTAGCGGGGGCACGAGAGACCCAGTACTTC. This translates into CASSVLAGARETQYF.

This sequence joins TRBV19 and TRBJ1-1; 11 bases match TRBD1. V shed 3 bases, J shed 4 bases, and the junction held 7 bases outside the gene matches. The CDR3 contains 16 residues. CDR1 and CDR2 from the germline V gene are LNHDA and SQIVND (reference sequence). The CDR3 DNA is TGTGCCAGTAGTATCCTAACGGGACAGGGGGGCACTGAAGCTTTCTTT. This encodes CASSILTGQGGTEAFF.

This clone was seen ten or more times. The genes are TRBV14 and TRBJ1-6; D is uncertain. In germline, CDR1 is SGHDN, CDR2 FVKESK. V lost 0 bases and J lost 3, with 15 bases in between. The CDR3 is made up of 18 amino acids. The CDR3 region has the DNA TGTGCCAGCAGCCAAGAAGCGGTTCAGGCCCTCTATAATTCACCCCTCCACTTT. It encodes CASSQEAVQALYNSPLHF. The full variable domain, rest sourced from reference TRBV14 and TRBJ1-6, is EAGVTQFPSHSVIEKGQTVTLRCDPISGHDNLYWYRRVMGKEIKFLLHFVKESKQDESGMPNNRFLAERTGGTYSTLKVQPAELEDSGVYFCASSQEAVQALYNSPLHFGNGTRLTVT.

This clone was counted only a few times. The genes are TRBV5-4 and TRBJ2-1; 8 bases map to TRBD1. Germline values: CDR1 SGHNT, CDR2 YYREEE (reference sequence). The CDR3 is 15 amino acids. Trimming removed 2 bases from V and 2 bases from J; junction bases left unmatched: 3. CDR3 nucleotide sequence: TGTGCCAGCAGCTTTAGCAGGGGGCCCTACAATGAGCAGTTCTTC. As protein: CASSFSRGPYNEQFF. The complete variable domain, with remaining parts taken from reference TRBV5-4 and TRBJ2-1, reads ETGVTQSPTHLIKTRGQQVTLRCSSQSGHNTVSWYQQALGQGPQFIFQYYREEENGRGNFPPRFSGLQFPNYSSELNVNALELDDSALYLCASSFSRGPYNEQFFGPGTRLTVL.

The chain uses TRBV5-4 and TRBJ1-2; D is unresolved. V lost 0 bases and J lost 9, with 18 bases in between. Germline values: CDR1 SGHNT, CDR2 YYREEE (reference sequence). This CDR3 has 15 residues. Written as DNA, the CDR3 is TGTGCCAGCAGCTTGGAAGGCCTCGGCTCGGGAAGCTACACCTTC. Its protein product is CASSLEGLGSGSYTF.

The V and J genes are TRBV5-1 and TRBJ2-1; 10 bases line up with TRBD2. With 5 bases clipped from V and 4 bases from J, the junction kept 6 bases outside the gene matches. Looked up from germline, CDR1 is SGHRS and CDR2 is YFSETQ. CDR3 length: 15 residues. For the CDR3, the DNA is TGCGCCAGCAGGAGTACTAGCGGGGCTTACAATGAGCAGTTCTTC. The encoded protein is CASRSTSGAYNEQFF.